This TCR beta chain was sequenced during a study of blood T cell repertoires in COVID-19. Study-level background: T cells, B-cell-depleted T cells, or PBMCs supplied cDNA or gDNA.

Germline CDR1 and CDR2: KGHSH and LQKENI. There are 12 residues in the CDR3. The V and J ends lost 5 bases and 1 base respectively, with 5 bases between them. In the original analysis: Estimated nucleated cell counts came from reference gene primer amplification. The protocol was immunoSEQ multiplex PCR, while the TCRdb copy is restricted to in-frame clones and leaves out a portion. V and J calls and clone size come straight from that table; D and trimming were deduced from the DNA. The sample holds about 20,000 clones, approximately 79% seen once. The sequence was obtained from a man older than 75 with acute or convalescent COVID-19. The chain joins TRBV18 to TRBJ1-1, with D perhaps matching TRBD1 (5 bases). Sequenced material: peripheral blood. CDR3 nucleotide sequence: TGTGCCAGCTCAGGACAGAACACTGAAGCTTTCTTT. Protein sequence: CASSGQNTEAFF.